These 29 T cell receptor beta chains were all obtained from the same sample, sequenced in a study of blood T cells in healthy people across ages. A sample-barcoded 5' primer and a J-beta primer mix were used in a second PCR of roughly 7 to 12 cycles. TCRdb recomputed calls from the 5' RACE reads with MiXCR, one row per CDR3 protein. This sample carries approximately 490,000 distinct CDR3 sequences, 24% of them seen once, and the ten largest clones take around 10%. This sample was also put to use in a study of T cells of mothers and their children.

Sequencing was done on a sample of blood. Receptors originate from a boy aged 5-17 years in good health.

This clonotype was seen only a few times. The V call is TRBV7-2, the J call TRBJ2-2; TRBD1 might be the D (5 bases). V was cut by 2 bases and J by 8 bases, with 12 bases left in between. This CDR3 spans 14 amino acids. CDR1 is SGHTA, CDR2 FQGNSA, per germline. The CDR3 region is CASSLQGLGGELFF. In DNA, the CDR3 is TGTGCCAGCAGCTTACAGGGTTTGGGGGGGGAGCTGTTTTTT.

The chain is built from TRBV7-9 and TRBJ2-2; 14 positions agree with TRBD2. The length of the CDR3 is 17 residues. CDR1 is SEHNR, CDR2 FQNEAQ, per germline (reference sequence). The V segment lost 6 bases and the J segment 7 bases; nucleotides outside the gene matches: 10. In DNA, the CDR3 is TGTGCCAGCAGTCAAGGGACTAGCGGGAGTGTTTTCGGGGAGCTGTTTTTT. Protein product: CASSQGTSGSVFGELFF.

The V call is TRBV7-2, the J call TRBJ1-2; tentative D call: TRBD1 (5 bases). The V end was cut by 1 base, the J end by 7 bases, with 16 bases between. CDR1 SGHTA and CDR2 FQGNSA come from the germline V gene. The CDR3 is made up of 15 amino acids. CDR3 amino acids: CASSLDVWGGSGYTF. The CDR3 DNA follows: TGTGCCAGCAGCTTAGACGTCTGGGGGGGATCTGGCTACACCTTC.

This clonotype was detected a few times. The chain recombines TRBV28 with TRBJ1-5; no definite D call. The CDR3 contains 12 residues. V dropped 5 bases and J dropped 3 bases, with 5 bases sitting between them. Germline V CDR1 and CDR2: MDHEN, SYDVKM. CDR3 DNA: TGTGCCAGCAGTCCCTTCAATCAGCCCCAGCATTTT. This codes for CASSPFNQPQHF.

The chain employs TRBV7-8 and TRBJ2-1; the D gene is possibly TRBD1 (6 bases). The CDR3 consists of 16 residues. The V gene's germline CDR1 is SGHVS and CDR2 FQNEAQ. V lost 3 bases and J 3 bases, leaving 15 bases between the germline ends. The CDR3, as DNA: TGTGCCAGCAGCTTTCATTTAGGGGGAATCTACAATGAGCAGTTCTTC. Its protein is CASSFHLGGIYNEQFF.

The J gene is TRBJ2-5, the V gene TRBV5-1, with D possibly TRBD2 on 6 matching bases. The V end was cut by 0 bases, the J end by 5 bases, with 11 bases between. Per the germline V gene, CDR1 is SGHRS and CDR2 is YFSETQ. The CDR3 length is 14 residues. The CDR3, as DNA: TGCGCCAGCAGCTTGGATCCGGGGGAGGAGACCCAGTACTTC. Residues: CASSLDPGEETQYF.

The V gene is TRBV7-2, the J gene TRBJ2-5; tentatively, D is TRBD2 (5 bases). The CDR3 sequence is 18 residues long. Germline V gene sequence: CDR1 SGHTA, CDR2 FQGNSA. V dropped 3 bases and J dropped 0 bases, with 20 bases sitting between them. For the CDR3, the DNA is TGTGCCAGCAGCTTCGCCATTCGAGGCGGGCCCGACCAAGAGACCCAGTACTTC. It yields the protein CASSFAIRGGPDQETQYF.

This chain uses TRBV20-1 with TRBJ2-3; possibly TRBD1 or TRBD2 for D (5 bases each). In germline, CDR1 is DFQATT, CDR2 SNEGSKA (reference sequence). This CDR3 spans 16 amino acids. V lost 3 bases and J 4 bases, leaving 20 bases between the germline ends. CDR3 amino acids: CSASGGVARSPDTQYF. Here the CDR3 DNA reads TGCAGTGCTAGTGGGGGTGTAGCTAGATCGCCAGATACGCAGTATTTT.

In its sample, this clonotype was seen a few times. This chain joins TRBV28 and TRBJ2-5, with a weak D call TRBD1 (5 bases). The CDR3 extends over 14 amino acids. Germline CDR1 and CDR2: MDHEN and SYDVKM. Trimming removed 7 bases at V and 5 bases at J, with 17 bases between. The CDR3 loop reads CASTSLQGGETQYF. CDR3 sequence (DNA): TGTGCCAGCACCTCGCTCCAGGGTGGGGAGACCCAGTACTTC.

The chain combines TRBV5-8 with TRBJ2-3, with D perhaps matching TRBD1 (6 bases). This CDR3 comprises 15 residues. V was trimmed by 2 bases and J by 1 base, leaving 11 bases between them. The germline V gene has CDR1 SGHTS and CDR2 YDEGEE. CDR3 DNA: TGTGCCAGCAGCTTACAGGGAACTGGCACAGATACGCAGTATTTT. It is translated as CASSLQGTGTDTQYF.

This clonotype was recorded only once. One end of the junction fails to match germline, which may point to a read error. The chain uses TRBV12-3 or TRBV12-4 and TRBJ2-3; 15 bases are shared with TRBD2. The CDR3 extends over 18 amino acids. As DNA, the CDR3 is TGTGCCAGCAGTTATTACAGTGGACTAGCGGGAGGGGCAGATGCGCAGTATTTT. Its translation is CASSYYSGLAGGADAQYF.

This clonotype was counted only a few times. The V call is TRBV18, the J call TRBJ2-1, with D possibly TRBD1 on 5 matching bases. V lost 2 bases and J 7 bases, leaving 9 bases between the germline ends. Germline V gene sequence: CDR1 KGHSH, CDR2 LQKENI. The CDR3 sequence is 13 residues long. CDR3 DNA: TGTGCCAGCTCACCAAGCAGGGATAATGAGCAGTTCTTC. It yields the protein CASSPSRDNEQFF.

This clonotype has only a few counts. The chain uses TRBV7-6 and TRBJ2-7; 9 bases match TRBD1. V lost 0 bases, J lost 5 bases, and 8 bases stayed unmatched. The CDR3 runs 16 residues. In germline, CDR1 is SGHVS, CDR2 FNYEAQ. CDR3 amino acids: CASSLASGQGQNEQYF. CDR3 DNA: TGTGCCAGCAGCTTAGCATCGGGACAGGGCCAAAACGAGCAGTACTTC.

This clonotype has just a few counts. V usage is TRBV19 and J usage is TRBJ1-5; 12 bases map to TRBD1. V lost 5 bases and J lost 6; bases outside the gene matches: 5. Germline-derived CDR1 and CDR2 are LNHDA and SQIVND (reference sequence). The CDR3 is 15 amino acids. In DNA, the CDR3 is TGTGCCAGTAGTGTGGGACAGGGGGCAGCTCAGCCCCAGCATTTT. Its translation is CASSVGQGAAQPQHF.

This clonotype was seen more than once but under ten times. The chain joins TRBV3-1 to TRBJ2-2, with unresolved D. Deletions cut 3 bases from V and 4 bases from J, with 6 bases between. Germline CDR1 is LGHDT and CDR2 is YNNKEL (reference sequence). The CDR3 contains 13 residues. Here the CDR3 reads CASSQSGTGELFF. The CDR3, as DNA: TGTGCCAGCAGCCAGTCCGGCACCGGGGAGCTGTTTTTT.

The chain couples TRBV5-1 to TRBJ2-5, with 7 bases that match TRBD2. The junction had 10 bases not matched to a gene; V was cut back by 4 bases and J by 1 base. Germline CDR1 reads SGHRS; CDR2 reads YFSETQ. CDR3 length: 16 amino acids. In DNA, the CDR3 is TGCGCCAGCAGCGGTGACAAGCGGGGCTTCCAAGAGACCCAGTACTTC. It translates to CASSGDKRGFQETQYF.

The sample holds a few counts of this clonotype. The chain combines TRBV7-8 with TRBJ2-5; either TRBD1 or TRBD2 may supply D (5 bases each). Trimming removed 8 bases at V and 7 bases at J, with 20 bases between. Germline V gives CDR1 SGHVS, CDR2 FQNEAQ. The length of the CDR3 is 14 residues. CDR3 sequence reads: CASGPQEDGGTQYF. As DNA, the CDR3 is TGTGCCAGCGGACCCCAGGAGGATGGGGGGACCCAGTACTTC.

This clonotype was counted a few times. As DNA, the CDR3 is TGCGCCAGCAGCCGGCAGGACGCCAGCTCCGGTAGGCGGGACGACACTGAAGCTTTCTTT. Translating it yields CASSRQDASSGRRDDTEAFF. The V gene is TRBV5-1, the J gene TRBJ1-1; D is perhaps TRBD1 (5 bases). From germline, CDR1 is SGHRS and CDR2 YFSETQ. V gave up 4 bases and J gave up 3 bases, with 31 bases separating them. CDR3 length: 20 amino acids.

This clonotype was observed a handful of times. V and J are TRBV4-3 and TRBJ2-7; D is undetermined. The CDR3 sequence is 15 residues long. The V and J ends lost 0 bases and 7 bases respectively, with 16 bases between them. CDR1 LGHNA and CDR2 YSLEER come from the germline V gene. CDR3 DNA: TGCGCCAGCAGCCAAGATCGTCGGGCCGAGAGGGAGCAGTACTTC. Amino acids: CASSQDRRAEREQYF.

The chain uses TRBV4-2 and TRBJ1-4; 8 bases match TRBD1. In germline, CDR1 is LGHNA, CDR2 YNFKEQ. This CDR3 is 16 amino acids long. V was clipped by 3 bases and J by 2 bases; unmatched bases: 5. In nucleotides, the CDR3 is TGTGCCAGCAGCCAGACGGACAGGGCGACTAATGAAAAACTGTTTTTT. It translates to CASSQTDRATNEKLFF.

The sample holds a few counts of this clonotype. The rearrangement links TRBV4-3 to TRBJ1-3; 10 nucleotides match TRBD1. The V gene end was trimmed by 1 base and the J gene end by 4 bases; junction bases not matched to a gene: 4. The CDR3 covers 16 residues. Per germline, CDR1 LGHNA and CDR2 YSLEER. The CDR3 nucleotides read TGCGCCAGCAGCCAAGCGGGACAGGGGATGGGAAACACCATATATTTT. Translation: CASSQAGQGMGNTIYF.

The CDR3 sequence: CATSLGQVKTYEQYF. Written as DNA, the CDR3 is TGCGCCACAAGCTTAGGACAGGTGAAAACCTACGAGCAGTACTTC. The rearrangement links TRBV5-1 to TRBJ2-7; 7 bases agree with TRBD1. Germline lookup yields CDR1 SGHRS and CDR2 YFSETQ. The CDR3 contains 15 residues. Losses at the gene ends were 9 bases for V and 2 bases for J; bases not matched to a gene: 14.

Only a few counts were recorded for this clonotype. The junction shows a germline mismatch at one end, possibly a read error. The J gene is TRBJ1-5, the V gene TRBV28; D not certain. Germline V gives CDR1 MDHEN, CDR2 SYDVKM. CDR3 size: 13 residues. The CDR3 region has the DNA TGTGCCAACAGTTACACCTACAATCAGCCCCAGCATTTT. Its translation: CANSYTYNQPQHF. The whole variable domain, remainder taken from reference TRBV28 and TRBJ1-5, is DVKVTQSSRYLVKRTGEKVFLECVQDMDHENMFWYRQDPGLGLRLIYFSYDVKMKEKGDIPEGYSVSREKKERFSLILESASTNQTSMYLCANSYTYNQPQHFGDGTRLSIL.

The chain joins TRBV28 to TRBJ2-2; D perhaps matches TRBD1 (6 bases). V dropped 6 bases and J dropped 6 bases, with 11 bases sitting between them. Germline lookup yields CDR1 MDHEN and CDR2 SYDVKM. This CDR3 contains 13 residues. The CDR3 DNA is TGTGCCAGCAGGTCGGGACAATCCGGGGAGCTGTTTTTT. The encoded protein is CASRSGQSGELFF.

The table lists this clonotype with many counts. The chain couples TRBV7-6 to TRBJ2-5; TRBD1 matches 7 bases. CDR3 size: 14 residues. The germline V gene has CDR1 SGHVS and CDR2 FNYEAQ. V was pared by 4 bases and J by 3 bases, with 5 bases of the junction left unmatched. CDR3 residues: CASSYPGQKETQYF. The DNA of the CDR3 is TGTGCCAGCAGCTATCCGGGACAGAAAGAGACCCAGTACTTC. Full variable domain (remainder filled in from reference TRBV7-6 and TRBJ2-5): GAGVSQSPRYKVTKRGQDVALRCDPISGHVSLYWYRQALGQGPEFLTYFNYEAQQDKSGLPNDRFSAERPEGSISTLTIQRTEQRDSAMYRCASSYPGQKETQYFGPGTRLLVL.

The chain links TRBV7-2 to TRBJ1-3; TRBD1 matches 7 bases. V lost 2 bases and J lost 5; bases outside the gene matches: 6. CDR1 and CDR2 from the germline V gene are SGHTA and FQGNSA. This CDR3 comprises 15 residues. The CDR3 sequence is CASSLPTGKRNTIYF. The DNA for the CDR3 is TGTGCCAGCAGCTTACCGACAGGGAAGAGAAACACCATATATTTT.

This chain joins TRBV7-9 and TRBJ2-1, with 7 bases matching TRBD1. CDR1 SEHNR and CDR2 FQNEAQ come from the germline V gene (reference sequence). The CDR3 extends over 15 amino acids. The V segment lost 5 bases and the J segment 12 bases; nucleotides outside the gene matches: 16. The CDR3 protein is CASSHERTGAYRQFF. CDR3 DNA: TGTGCCAGCAGCCATGAGAGGACAGGTGCCTACCGGCAGTTCTTC.

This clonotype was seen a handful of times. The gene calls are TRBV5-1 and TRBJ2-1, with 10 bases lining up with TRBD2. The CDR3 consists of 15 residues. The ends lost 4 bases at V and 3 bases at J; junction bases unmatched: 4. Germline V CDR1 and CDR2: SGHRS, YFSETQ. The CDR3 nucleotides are TGCGCCAGCAGCATTATAGCGGGAGGCTACAATGAGCAGTTCTTC. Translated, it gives CASSIIAGGYNEQFF. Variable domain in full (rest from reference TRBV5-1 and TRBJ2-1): KAGVTQTPRYLIKTRGQQVTLSCSPISGHRSVSWYQQTPGQGLQFLFEYFSETQRNKGNFPGRFSGRQFSNSRSEMNVSTLELGDSALYLCASSIIAGGYNEQFFGPGTRLTVL.

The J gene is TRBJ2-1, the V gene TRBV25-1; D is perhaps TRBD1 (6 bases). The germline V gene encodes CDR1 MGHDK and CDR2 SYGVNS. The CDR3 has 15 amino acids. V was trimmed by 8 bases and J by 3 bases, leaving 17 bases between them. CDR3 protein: CASGVDRRIYNEQFF. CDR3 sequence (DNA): TGTGCCAGCGGAGTCGACAGGAGAATCTACAATGAGCAGTTCTTC.